These T cell receptor beta chains were read from a single sample in a study of identical twins. TCRdb re-derived calls from the 5' RACE reads in MiXCR, one entry per CDR3 protein. Among 500,000 to 700,000 distinct CDR3 sequences listed, just over 7% were seen once. Separately, the same data were catalogued under a study of yellow fever vaccine responses in identical twins.

The sequenced sample was PBMCs. The receptors stem from a woman aged 18 to 35 in good health. Both conserved end residues are part of each CDR3. A D gene is named only where the DNA matches it firmly. Part of the rows lack a size; the others show once, few, many or a class for expanded clones.

14,TRBV5-1,TRBJ2-5,few,TRBD2,TGCGCCAGCAGCGCGAGCGGGGGCCAAGAGACCCAGTACTTC,CASSASGGQETQYF
17,TRBV3-1,TRBJ2-5,.,.,TGTGCCAGCAGCCAAGAAGGCTGGAGACAGAACCAAGAGACCCAGTACTTC,CASSQEGWRQNQETQYF
17,TRBV11-2,TRBJ2-3,.,.,TGTGCCAGCAGCTCAAAACCTTACACTTCGAGCACAGATACGCAGTATTTT,CASSSKPYTSSTDTQYF
15,TRBV5-1,TRBJ2-1,.,TRBD2,TGCGCCAGCAGATCCGGGACTAGCGGGCTGCCAGGGTCGCTCTTC,CASRSGTSGLPGSLF
15,TRBV3-1,TRBJ2-7,.,TRBD2,TGTGCCAGCAGCCAAGTGCTAGCGGGCTCTAGTGAGCAGTACTTC,CASSQVLAGSSEQYF
14,TRBV29-1,TRBJ2-1,.,TRBD2,TGCAGCGTCGTCAGGACTAGCGGGGACAATGAGCAGTTCTTC,CSVVRTSGDNEQFF
15,TRBV4-1,TRBJ2-1,.,.,TGCGCCAGCAGCCAATTACCCCAGACGTTCAATGAGCAGTTCTTC,CASSQLPQTFNEQFF
16,TRBV29-1,TRBJ2-3,few,.,TGCAGCGTTGAAGATCCCTGGGGCCGGCCCACAGATACGCAGTATTTT,CSVEDPWGRPTDTQYF
15,TRBV10-3,TRBJ1-1,few,.,TGTGCCATCAGTGAGTCCCCAGGTATGAACACTGAAGCTTTCTTT,CAISESPGMNTEAFF
14,TRBV29-1,TRBJ1-5,.,.,TGCAGCGTTGAAACCGAGGGGGGCAATCAGCCCCAGCATTTT,CSVETEGGNQPQHF
17,TRBV4-1,TRBJ2-1,few,TRBD2,TGCGCCAGCAGCCGGCTAGCGGGGGTCGACTCCTACAATGAGCAGTTCTTC,CASSRLAGVDSYNEQFF
15,TRBV12-3/TRBV12-4,TRBJ1-5,many,.,TGTGCCAGCAGATCGACAGAAGGAAGCAATCAGCCCCAGCATTTT,CASRSTEGSNQPQHF
14,TRBV27,TRBJ1-1,.,TRBD1,TGTGCCAGCAGTATACACAGGGGACGAGGGATGGCTTTCTTT,CASSIHRGRGMAFF
14,TRBV12-3/TRBV12-4,TRBJ2-1,few,TRBD1,TGTGCCACCGACCCCGGGACAGGGGTTTATGAGCAGTTCTTC,CATDPGTGVYEQFF
13,TRBV29-1,TRBJ2-5,.,.,TGCAGCGTTCGCGGGCAGGGCAAAGAGACCCAGTACTTC,CSVRGQGKETQYF
14,TRBV6-1,TRBJ1-1,.,TRBD1,TGTGCCAGCAGCCCGACAGGGGGGTATGGTGAAGCTTTCTTT,CASSPTGGYGEAFF